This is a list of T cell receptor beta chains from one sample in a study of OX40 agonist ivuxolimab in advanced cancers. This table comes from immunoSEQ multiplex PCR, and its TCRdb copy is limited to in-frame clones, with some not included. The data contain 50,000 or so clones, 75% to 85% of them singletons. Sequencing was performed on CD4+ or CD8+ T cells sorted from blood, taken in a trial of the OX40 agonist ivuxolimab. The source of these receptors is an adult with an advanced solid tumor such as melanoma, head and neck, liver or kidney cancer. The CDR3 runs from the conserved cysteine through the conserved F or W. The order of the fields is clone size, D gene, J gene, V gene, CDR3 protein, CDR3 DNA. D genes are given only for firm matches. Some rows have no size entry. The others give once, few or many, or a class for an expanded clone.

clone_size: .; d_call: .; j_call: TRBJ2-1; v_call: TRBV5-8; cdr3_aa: CASSQTSYNEQFF; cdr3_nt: TGTGCCAGCAGCCAAACTAGCTACAATGAGCAGTTCTTC
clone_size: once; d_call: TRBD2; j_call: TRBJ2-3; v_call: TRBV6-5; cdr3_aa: CASKTSSSTDTQYF; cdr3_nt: TGTGCCAGCAAGACTAGCAGTAGCACAGATACGCAGTATTTT
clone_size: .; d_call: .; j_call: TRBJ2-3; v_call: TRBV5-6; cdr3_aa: CASSLRSGSTDTQYF; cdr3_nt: TGTGCCAGCAGCCTCCGGAGCGGGAGCACAGATACGCAGTATTTT
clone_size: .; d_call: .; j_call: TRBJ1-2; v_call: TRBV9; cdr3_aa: CASSQDPGITYGYTF; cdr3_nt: TGTGCCAGCAGTCAGGATCCAGGAATTACTTATGGCTACACCTTC
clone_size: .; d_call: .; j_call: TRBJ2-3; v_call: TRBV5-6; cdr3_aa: CASSPSGSFTDTQYF; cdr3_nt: TGTGCCAGCAGCCCGTCCGGGTCTTTCACAGATACGCAGTATTTT
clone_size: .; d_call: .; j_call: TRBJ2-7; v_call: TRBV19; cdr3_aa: CASSVGGPPPYEQYF; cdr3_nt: TGTGCCAGTAGTGTGGGGGGGCCCCCACCCTACGAGCAGTACTTC
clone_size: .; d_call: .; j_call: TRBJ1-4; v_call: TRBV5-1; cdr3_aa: CASSGGIKEKLFF; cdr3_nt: TGCGCCAGCAGCGGGGGTATTAAGGAAAAACTGTTTTTT
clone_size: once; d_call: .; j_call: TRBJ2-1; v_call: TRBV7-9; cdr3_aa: CASSLEVGWIEQFF; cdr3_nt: TGTGCCAGCAGCTTAGAAGTCGGGTGGATTGAGCAGTTCTTC
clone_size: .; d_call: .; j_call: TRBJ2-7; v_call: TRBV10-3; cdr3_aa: CAIKQPGQYYEQYF; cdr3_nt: TGTGCCATCAAGCAACCAGGACAGTACTACGAGCAGTACTTC
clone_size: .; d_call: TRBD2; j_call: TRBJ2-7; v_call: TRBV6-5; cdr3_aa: CASSYQRPRGGEQYF; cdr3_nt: TGTGCCAGCAGTTACCAGCGGCCGCGGGGGGGCGAGCAGTACTTC
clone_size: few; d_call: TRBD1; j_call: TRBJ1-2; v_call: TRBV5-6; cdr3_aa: CASSLGLTGGDGYTF; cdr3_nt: TGTGCCAGCAGCTTGGGGTTGACAGGGGGCGATGGCTACACCTTC
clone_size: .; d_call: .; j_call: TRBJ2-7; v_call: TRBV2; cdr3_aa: CASSESFWSATGQYF; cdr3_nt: TGTGCCAGCAGTGAAAGTTTCTGGAGTGCTACCGGGCAGTACTTC
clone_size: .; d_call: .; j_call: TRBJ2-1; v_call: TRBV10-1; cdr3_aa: CASSEASATGEQFF; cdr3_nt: TGCGCCAGCAGTGAGGCTAGCGCCACAGGCGAGCAGTTCTTC
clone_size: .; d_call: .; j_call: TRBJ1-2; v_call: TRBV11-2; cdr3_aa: CASSTHDRNSYGYTF; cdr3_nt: TGTGCCAGCAGCACCCATGACAGGAACTCCTATGGCTACACCTTC
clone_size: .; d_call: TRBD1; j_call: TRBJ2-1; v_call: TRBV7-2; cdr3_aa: CASSLDPDRGVYNEQFF; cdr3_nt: TGTGCCAGCAGCTTAGACCCAGACAGGGGGGTCTACAATGAGCAGTTCTTC
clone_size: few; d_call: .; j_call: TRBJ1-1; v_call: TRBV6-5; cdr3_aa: CASSGGGQNTEAFF; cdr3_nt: TGTGCCAGCAGTGGAGGGGGTCAGAACACTGAAGCTTTCTTT
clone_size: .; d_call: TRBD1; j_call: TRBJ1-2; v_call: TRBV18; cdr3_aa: CASSPDRKESYGYTF; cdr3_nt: TGTGCCAGCTCACCGGACAGGAAAGAGAGCTATGGCTACACCTTC
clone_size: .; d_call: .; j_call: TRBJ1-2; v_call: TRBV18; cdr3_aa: CASSPIPLDLYGYTF; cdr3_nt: TGTGCCAGCTCGCCGATACCTCTGGACCTCTATGGCTACACCTTC
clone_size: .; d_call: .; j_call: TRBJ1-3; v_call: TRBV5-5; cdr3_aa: CASSLARTSGNTIYF; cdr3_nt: TGTGCCAGCAGCTTGGCCCGGACCTCTGGAAACACCATATATTTT
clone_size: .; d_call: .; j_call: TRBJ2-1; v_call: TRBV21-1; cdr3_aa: CASSKWRRREWSYNEQFF; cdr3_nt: TGTGCCAGCAGCAAATGGAGACGGCGGGAGTGGTCCTACAATGAGCAGTTCTTC
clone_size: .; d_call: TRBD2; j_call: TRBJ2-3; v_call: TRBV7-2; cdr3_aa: CASSPRGGERGIDTQYF; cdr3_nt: TGTGCCAGCAGCCCCCGGGGAGGTGAGCGGGGTATAGATACGCAGTATTTT
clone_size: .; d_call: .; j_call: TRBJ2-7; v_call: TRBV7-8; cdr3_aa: CASSSRMARYEQYF; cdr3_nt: TGTGCCAGCAGCTCACGTATGGCCCGCTACGAGCAGTACTTC
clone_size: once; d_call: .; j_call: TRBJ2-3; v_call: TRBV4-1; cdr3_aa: CASSQAGEDTQYF; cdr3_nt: TGCGCCAGCAGCCAAGCCGGGGAGGATACGCAGTATTTT
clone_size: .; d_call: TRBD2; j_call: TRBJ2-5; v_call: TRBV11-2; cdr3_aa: CASSPRGGQETQYF; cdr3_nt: TGTGCCAGCAGCCCCCGCGGGGGCCAAGAGACCCAGTACTTC
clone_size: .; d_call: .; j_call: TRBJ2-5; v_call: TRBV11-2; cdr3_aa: CASSLASQSAETQYF; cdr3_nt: TGTGCCAGCAGCTTAGCGTCCCAATCGGCAGAGACCCAGTACTTC
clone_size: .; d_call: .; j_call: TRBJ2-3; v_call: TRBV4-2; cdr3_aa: CASSQVQTGTDTQYF; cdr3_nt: TGTGCCAGCAGCCAAGTTCAGACAGGCACAGATACGCAGTATTTT
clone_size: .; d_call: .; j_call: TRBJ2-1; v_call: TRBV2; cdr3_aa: CASKVPDNEQFF; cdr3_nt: TGTGCCAGCAAGGTCCCAGACAATGAGCAGTTCTTC
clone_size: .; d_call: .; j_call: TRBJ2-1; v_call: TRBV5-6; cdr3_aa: CASSLFFMGGNEQFF; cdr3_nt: TGTGCCAGCAGCTTATTCTTTATGGGGGGCAATGAGCAGTTCTTC
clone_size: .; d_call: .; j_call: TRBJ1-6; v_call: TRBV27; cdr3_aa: CASSLSGEPLHF; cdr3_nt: TGTGCCAGCAGTTTATCAGGGGAACCCCTCCACTTT